Listed below are T cell receptor beta chains from one sample, sequenced in a study of cytomegalovirus exposure and HLA in healthy donors. TCRdb's table, derived via immunoSEQ multiplex PCR, lists solely in-frame clones and lacks some. Found here are 100,000 to 150,000 clones, around 80% of them singletons; the top ten hold roughly 3.2%. Material: PBMCs. The receptors stem from a young man in good health and CMV-seronegative. The CDR3 runs from the conserved cysteine through the conserved F or W. Each record gives: CDR3 length, clone size, V gene, D gene, J gene, CDR3 protein, CDR3 DNA. The D gene is left open where the match is weak. Size values are once, few and many counts, or a class for expanded clones, and some rows have none.

length: 16
size: few
V: TRBV9
D: TRBD2
J: TRBJ2-4
CDR3: CASSVEGGAGINIQYF
DNA: TGTGCCAGCAGCGTAGAGGGAGGGGCCGGTATAAACATTCAGTACTTC

length: 15
size: few
V: TRBV5-4
D: TRBD2
J: TRBJ2-7
CDR3: CASSWSGGGAYEQYF
DNA: TGTGCCAGCAGCTGGAGCGGGGGGGGAGCCTACGAGCAGTACTTC

length: 13
size: .
V: TRBV5-1
D: .
J: TRBJ1-1
CDR3: CASSLDPGAEAFF
DNA: TGCGCCAGCAGCTTGGATCCAGGGGCTGAAGCTTTCTTT

length: 15
size: .
V: TRBV27
D: TRBD1
J: TRBJ2-2
CDR3: CASSTRTGNTGELFF
DNA: TGTGCCAGCAGTACCAGGACAGGGAACACCGGGGAGCTGTTTTTT

length: 16
size: .
V: TRBV6-5
D: .
J: TRBJ2-5
CDR3: CASSSQSRWYQETQYF
DNA: TGTGCCAGCAGTTCCCAGTCTAGGTGGTACCAAGAGACCCAGTACTTC

length: 15
size: .
V: TRBV5-6
D: TRBD1
J: TRBJ2-7
CDR3: CASSWGQGGPYEQYF
DNA: TGTGCCAGCAGCTGGGGACAGGGAGGACCCTACGAGCAGTACTTC

length: 13
size: few
V: TRBV5-1
D: .
J: TRBJ1-1
CDR3: CASSLAGRTEAFF
DNA: TGCGCCAGCAGCTTGGCAGGGCGCACTGAAGCTTTCTTT

length: 13
size: .
V: TRBV7-6
D: .
J: TRBJ2-2
CDR3: CASSLRGTGELFF
DNA: TGTGCCAGCAGCCTTAGGGGCACCGGGGAGCTGTTTTTT

length: 14
size: .
V: TRBV19
D: .
J: TRBJ1-1
CDR3: CASTKDRPNTEAFF
DNA: TGTGCCAGTACTAAGGACAGACCGAACACTGAAGCTTTCTTT

length: 14
size: .
V: TRBV6-5
D: TRBD1
J: TRBJ1-1
CDR3: CASSYSNRGTEAFF
DNA: TGTGCCAGCAGTTACTCGAACAGGGGCACTGAAGCTTTCTTT

length: 15
size: .
V: TRBV5-4
D: .
J: TRBJ1-2
CDR3: CASSLSPGSAIGYTF
DNA: TGTGCCAGCAGCTTGTCTCCGGGAAGTGCTATTGGCTACACCTTC

length: 13
size: .
V: TRBV15
D: TRBD1
J: TRBJ1-2
CDR3: CATGDRANYGYTF
DNA: TGTGCCACCGGGGACAGGGCGAACTATGGCTACACCTTC

length: 13
size: .
V: TRBV30
D: .
J: TRBJ1-3
CDR3: CASQASSGNTIYF
DNA: TGTGCCTCTCAAGCGAGCTCTGGAAACACCATATATTTT

length: 15
size: .
V: TRBV7-9
D: .
J: TRBJ2-7
CDR3: CASSLTRESSYEQYF
DNA: TGTGCCAGCAGCTTAACTCGGGAAAGCTCCTACGAGCAGTACTTC

length: 12
size: .
V: TRBV10-3
D: .
J: TRBJ1-5
CDR3: CAIRGGSQPQHF
DNA: TGTGCCATCAGAGGAGGGAGCCAGCCCCAGCATTTT

length: 15
size: .
V: TRBV30
D: .
J: TRBJ1-1
CDR3: CAWSAKQGAGNEAFF
DNA: TGTGCCTGGAGTGCAAAACAGGGAGCGGGGAATGAAGCTTTCTTT

length: 14
size: .
V: TRBV6-1
D: TRBD1
J: TRBJ2-7
CDR3: CASSVGQNSYEQYF
DNA: TGTGCCAGCAGTGTGGGACAGAATTCTTACGAGCAGTACTTC

length: 14
size: few
V: TRBV28
D: .
J: TRBJ1-1
CDR3: CASSLARMNTEAFF
DNA: TGTGCCAGCAGCCTAGCCCGGATGAACACTGAAGCTTTCTTT

length: 13
size: .
V: TRBV2
D: .
J: TRBJ2-7
CDR3: CASSDDTTYEQYF
DNA: TGTGCCAGCAGTGACGACACCACCTACGAGCAGTACTTC

length: 15
size: .
V: TRBV5-5
D: TRBD1
J: TRBJ1-2
CDR3: CASSLDAGGIGGYTF
DNA: TGTGCCAGCAGCTTGGATGCAGGGGGAATTGGTGGCTACACCTTC

length: 14
size: .
V: TRBV5-8
D: TRBD1
J: TRBJ1-1
CDR3: CASSLEQGSTEAFF
DNA: TGTGCCAGCAGCTTGGAACAGGGGTCCACTGAAGCTTTCTTT

length: 15
size: .
V: TRBV18
D: .
J: TRBJ1-1
CDR3: CASSPAGQRNTEAFF
DNA: TGTGCCAGCTCACCGGCCGGACAGAGGAACACTGAAGCTTTCTTT

length: 15
size: .
V: TRBV28
D: TRBD1
J: TRBJ1-5
CDR3: CASSPSQGAQQPQHF
DNA: TGTGCCAGCAGCCCCTCCCAGGGGGCGCAGCAGCCCCAGCATTTT

length: 15
size: once
V: TRBV10-3
D: TRBD1
J: TRBJ1-5
CDR3: CAISSDRGYNQPQHF
DNA: TGTGCCATCAGCTCGGACAGGGGGTACAATCAGCCCCAGCATTTT